These T cell receptor beta chains were read from a single sample in a study of shared clonotypes between healthy human individuals. The table came from immunoSEQ multiplex PCR; TCRdb's copy has only in-frame clones and leaves some out. The table shows roughly 2 million clones, with nearly 97% occurring only once. Sequencing used naive CD4+ T cells sorted from blood. All receptors derive from a man aged 18-30 years in good health. CDR3s include the opening cysteine and the closing phenylalanine or tryptophan. Fields, in order: V gene, clone size, J gene, D gene, CDR3 DNA, CDR3 protein. A D gene is named only where the DNA matches it firmly. The listing skips clone size in some rows; elsewhere it reads once, few, many or a size class.

v_gene: TRBV19
abundance: NA
j_gene: TRBJ1-2
d_gene: TRBD1
CDR3nt: TGTGCCAGTAGCCCCCGGGTCGCAGGGGGGAGGAATGGCTACACCTTC
CDR3aa: CASSPRVAGGRNGYTF

v_gene: TRBV4-3
abundance: NA
j_gene: TRBJ1-6
d_gene: NA
CDR3nt: TGCGCCAGCAGCCAAGATACCCCCGCAGGGAATTCACCCCTCCACTTT
CDR3aa: CASSQDTPAGNSPLHF

v_gene: TRBV11-2
abundance: NA
j_gene: TRBJ1-6
d_gene: NA
CDR3nt: TGTGCCAGCAGCTCCGAGGGCAGATCTCCCAGCTCCTATAATTCACCCCTCCACTTT
CDR3aa: CASSSEGRSPSSYNSPLHF

v_gene: TRBV9
abundance: NA
j_gene: TRBJ2-2
d_gene: NA
CDR3nt: TGTGCCAGCAGCGTAGATCACACCGGGGAGCTGTTTTTT
CDR3aa: CASSVDHTGELFF

v_gene: TRBV4-1
abundance: NA
j_gene: TRBJ1-1
d_gene: NA
CDR3nt: TGCGCCAGCAGCCAAGACTTGGCCCCGAACACTGAAGCTTTCTTT
CDR3aa: CASSQDLAPNTEAFF

v_gene: TRBV6-1
abundance: NA
j_gene: TRBJ1-1
d_gene: TRBD1
CDR3nt: TGTGCCAGCAGTGCGACAGGGACAGGTAACGGAGCTTTCTTT
CDR3aa: CASSATGTGNGAFF

v_gene: TRBV5-6
abundance: NA
j_gene: TRBJ2-2
d_gene: TRBD2
CDR3nt: TGTGCCAGCAGCTTCGGGCTAGCGGGAGCCGGGGAGCTGTTTTTT
CDR3aa: CASSFGLAGAGELFF

v_gene: TRBV6-6
abundance: NA
j_gene: TRBJ2-7
d_gene: NA
CDR3nt: TGTGCCAGCAGTTACAACGGAGGAGGGTACTTC
CDR3aa: CASSYNGGGYF

v_gene: TRBV25-1
abundance: NA
j_gene: TRBJ1-1
d_gene: NA
CDR3nt: TGTGCCAGCAGTGACCGGGAGCGAGCTGAAGCTTTCTTT
CDR3aa: CASSDRERAEAFF

v_gene: TRBV7-8
abundance: NA
j_gene: TRBJ1-5
d_gene: TRBD1
CDR3nt: TGTGCCAGCAGCTTAGCGCCAGGGGGGATCGAACAGCCCCAGCATTTT
CDR3aa: CASSLAPGGIEQPQHF

v_gene: TRBV2
abundance: NA
j_gene: TRBJ2-4
d_gene: NA
CDR3nt: TGTGCCAGCAGTGAAGTCGGCGTCAGAGCCAAAAACATTCAGTACTTC
CDR3aa: CASSEVGVRAKNIQYF

v_gene: TRBV5-1
abundance: NA
j_gene: TRBJ1-4
d_gene: NA
CDR3nt: TGCGCCAGTAAATATGCAACTAATGAAAAACTGTTTTTT
CDR3aa: CASKYATNEKLFF

v_gene: TRBV5-4
abundance: NA
j_gene: TRBJ2-7
d_gene: NA
CDR3nt: TGTGCCAGCAGCTTGGGAAGCGGCCCCGCCTACGAGCAGTACTTC
CDR3aa: CASSLGSGPAYEQYF

v_gene: TRBV28
abundance: NA
j_gene: TRBJ1-1
d_gene: NA
CDR3nt: TGTGCCAGCAGTTTAATGGGGGGGCCCGGCACTGAAGCTTTCTTT
CDR3aa: CASSLMGGPGTEAFF

v_gene: TRBV4-1
abundance: NA
j_gene: TRBJ2-1
d_gene: TRBD1
CDR3nt: TGCGCCAGCAGCCATCCGGGACAGAGCTCCTACAATGAGCAGTTCTTC
CDR3aa: CASSHPGQSSYNEQFF

v_gene: TRBV4-3
abundance: NA
j_gene: TRBJ1-4
d_gene: NA
CDR3nt: TGCGCCAGCAGCCAAGATCAGGGAGGGAAACTGTTTTTT
CDR3aa: CASSQDQGGKLFF

v_gene: TRBV19
abundance: NA
j_gene: TRBJ1-4
d_gene: NA
CDR3nt: TGTGCCAGTAGTATTCGAGGGGAGAATGAAAAACTGTTTTTT
CDR3aa: CASSIRGENEKLFF

v_gene: TRBV30
abundance: NA
j_gene: TRBJ1-1
d_gene: TRBD1
CDR3nt: TGTGCCTGGAGCCGAAAGGACAGGGATACCACTGAAGCTTTCTTT
CDR3aa: CAWSRKDRDTTEAFF

v_gene: TRBV18
abundance: once
j_gene: TRBJ1-2
d_gene: NA
CDR3nt: TGTGCCAGCTCACCCTCCGGGACCTCATATGGCTACACCTTC
CDR3aa: CASSPSGTSYGYTF

v_gene: TRBV6-5
abundance: NA
j_gene: TRBJ1-2
d_gene: NA
CDR3nt: TGTGCCAGCAGTTACTCGGGCGTAGTCTACACCTTC
CDR3aa: CASSYSGVVYTF

v_gene: TRBV15
abundance: NA
j_gene: TRBJ2-3
d_gene: TRBD2
CDR3nt: TGTGCCACCAGCAGAGATCGCGCTAGCGGGGACCGCACAGATACGCAGTATTTT
CDR3aa: CATSRDRASGDRTDTQYF

v_gene: TRBV6-5
abundance: NA
j_gene: TRBJ1-3
d_gene: NA
CDR3nt: TGTGCCAGCAGTCGTGGACGCTCTGGAAACACCATATATTTT
CDR3aa: CASSRGRSGNTIYF

v_gene: TRBV7-2
abundance: NA
j_gene: TRBJ1-1
d_gene: NA
CDR3nt: TGTGCCAGCAGCCCGGGACGCAAACCTCTGAACACTGAAGCTTTCTTT
CDR3aa: CASSPGRKPLNTEAFF

v_gene: TRBV6-5
abundance: NA
j_gene: TRBJ2-1
d_gene: TRBD1
CDR3nt: TGTGCCAGCAGTTTCGGGACAGGGTACAATGAGCAGTTCTTC
CDR3aa: CASSFGTGYNEQFF

v_gene: TRBV19
abundance: NA
j_gene: TRBJ1-2
d_gene: TRBD1
CDR3nt: TGTGCCACCTCACCAGGGGGCACTAACTATGGCTACACCTTC
CDR3aa: CATSPGGTNYGYTF

v_gene: TRBV4-1
abundance: NA
j_gene: TRBJ2-5
d_gene: NA
CDR3nt: TGCGCCAGCAGCCAAGATTGGGGTCAAGAGACCCAGTACTTC
CDR3aa: CASSQDWGQETQYF

v_gene: TRBV6-1
abundance: once
j_gene: TRBJ2-5
d_gene: NA
CDR3nt: TGTGCCAGCAGTGAAAGGGCTAATCGGGGTCAAGAGACCCAGTACTTC
CDR3aa: CASSERANRGQETQYF

v_gene: TRBV5-4
abundance: NA
j_gene: TRBJ2-5
d_gene: NA
CDR3nt: TGTGCCAGCAGCTTGGGCCTCCAAGAGACCCAGTACTTC
CDR3aa: CASSLGLQETQYF

v_gene: TRBV5-1
abundance: NA
j_gene: TRBJ2-1
d_gene: TRBD2
CDR3nt: TGCGCCAGCAGCGGAGGCTGGCGGGGGGAATACAATGAGCAGTTCTTC
CDR3aa: CASSGGWRGEYNEQFF

v_gene: TRBV6-5
abundance: NA
j_gene: TRBJ2-3
d_gene: TRBD2
CDR3nt: TGTGCCAGCAGTAAATTAGCGGGAGGAGCAGATACGCAGTATTTT
CDR3aa: CASSKLAGGADTQYF

v_gene: TRBV30
abundance: NA
j_gene: TRBJ1-4
d_gene: NA
CDR3nt: TGTGCCTGGAGTGTGGAGGGGTTTACAACTAATGAAAAACTGTTTTTT
CDR3aa: CAWSVEGFTTNEKLFF

v_gene: TRBV14
abundance: NA
j_gene: TRBJ2-5
d_gene: NA
CDR3nt: TGTGCCAGCAGCCAGTTTCAGAGGGAGACCCAGTACTTC
CDR3aa: CASSQFQRETQYF

v_gene: TRBV2
abundance: once
j_gene: TRBJ1-5
d_gene: TRBD1
CDR3nt: TGTGCCAGCAGTGAAGGGACAGGGGGTTACAATCAGCCCCAGCATTTT
CDR3aa: CASSEGTGGYNQPQHF

v_gene: TRBV25-1
abundance: NA
j_gene: TRBJ2-5
d_gene: NA
CDR3nt: TGTGCCAGCAGTGGTAGCGGAAACCAAGAGACCCAGTACTTC
CDR3aa: CASSGSGNQETQYF

v_gene: TRBV5-1
abundance: NA
j_gene: TRBJ2-3
d_gene: NA
CDR3nt: TGCGCCAGCAGCCCGACAGGTCTTCCAACAGATACGCAGTATTTT
CDR3aa: CASSPTGLPTDTQYF

v_gene: TRBV6-6
abundance: NA
j_gene: TRBJ2-1
d_gene: NA
CDR3nt: TGTGCCAGCAGACCGCCGGGAAGCTCCTACAATGAGCAGTTCTTC
CDR3aa: CASRPPGSSYNEQFF

v_gene: TRBV27
abundance: once
j_gene: TRBJ1-1
d_gene: NA
CDR3nt: TGTGCCAGCAGTTTAAACGGCCGAGGGGACACTGAAGCTTTCTTT
CDR3aa: CASSLNGRGDTEAFF

v_gene: TRBV7-9
abundance: NA
j_gene: TRBJ2-7
d_gene: NA
CDR3nt: TGTGCCAGCAGCGCTTTTCCCGGAGTCTACGAGCAGTACTTC
CDR3aa: CASSAFPGVYEQYF

v_gene: TRBV7-9
abundance: NA
j_gene: TRBJ2-3
d_gene: TRBD2
CDR3nt: TGTGCCAGCAGCTTAAGCGGGGGGGCAGATACGCAGTATTTT
CDR3aa: CASSLSGGADTQYF

v_gene: TRBV7-2
abundance: NA
j_gene: TRBJ2-1
d_gene: TRBD2
CDR3nt: TGTGCCAGCAGCCCGACTAGCGGGAGGAATGAGCAGTTCTTC
CDR3aa: CASSPTSGRNEQFF

v_gene: TRBV7-9
abundance: NA
j_gene: TRBJ2-7
d_gene: NA
CDR3nt: TGTGCCAGCAGCTCCCCCCGGGCGGGATCCCTCTACGAGCAGTACTTC
CDR3aa: CASSSPRAGSLYEQYF

v_gene: TRBV4-1
abundance: NA
j_gene: TRBJ2-2
d_gene: TRBD1
CDR3nt: TGCGCCAGCAGCCAAGTGCAGGGGGACACCGGGGAGCTGTTTTTT
CDR3aa: CASSQVQGDTGELFF

v_gene: TRBV11-2
abundance: NA
j_gene: TRBJ1-5
d_gene: NA
CDR3nt: TGTGCCAGCAGCACTAGCCAGGGAAGCAATCAGCCCCAGCATTTT
CDR3aa: CASSTSQGSNQPQHF

v_gene: TRBV5-4
abundance: NA
j_gene: TRBJ1-1
d_gene: NA
CDR3nt: TGTGCCAGCAGCTTCGTGGGCGGGACTGAAGCTTTCTTT
CDR3aa: CASSFVGGTEAFF

v_gene: TRBV6-5
abundance: NA
j_gene: TRBJ2-1
d_gene: NA
CDR3nt: TGTGCCAGCAGTTATATTGGAAACGCGTATGAGCAGTTCTTC
CDR3aa: CASSYIGNAYEQFF

v_gene: TRBV10-2
abundance: NA
j_gene: TRBJ2-7
d_gene: NA
CDR3nt: TGCGCCAGCAGTGAGTTCCGGTTAGGGTCCTCCTACGAGCAGTACTTC
CDR3aa: CASSEFRLGSSYEQYF